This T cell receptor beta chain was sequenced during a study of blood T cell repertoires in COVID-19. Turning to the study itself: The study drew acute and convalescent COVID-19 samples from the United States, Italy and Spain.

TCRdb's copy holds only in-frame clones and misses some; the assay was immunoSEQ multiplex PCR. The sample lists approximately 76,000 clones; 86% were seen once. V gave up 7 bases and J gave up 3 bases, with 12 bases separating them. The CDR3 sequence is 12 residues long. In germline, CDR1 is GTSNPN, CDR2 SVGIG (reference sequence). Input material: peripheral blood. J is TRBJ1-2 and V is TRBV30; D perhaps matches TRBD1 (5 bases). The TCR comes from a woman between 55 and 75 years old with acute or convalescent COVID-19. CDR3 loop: CAFSQGYYGYTF. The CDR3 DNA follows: TGTGCCTTCTCGCAGGGATACTATGGCTACACCTTC.